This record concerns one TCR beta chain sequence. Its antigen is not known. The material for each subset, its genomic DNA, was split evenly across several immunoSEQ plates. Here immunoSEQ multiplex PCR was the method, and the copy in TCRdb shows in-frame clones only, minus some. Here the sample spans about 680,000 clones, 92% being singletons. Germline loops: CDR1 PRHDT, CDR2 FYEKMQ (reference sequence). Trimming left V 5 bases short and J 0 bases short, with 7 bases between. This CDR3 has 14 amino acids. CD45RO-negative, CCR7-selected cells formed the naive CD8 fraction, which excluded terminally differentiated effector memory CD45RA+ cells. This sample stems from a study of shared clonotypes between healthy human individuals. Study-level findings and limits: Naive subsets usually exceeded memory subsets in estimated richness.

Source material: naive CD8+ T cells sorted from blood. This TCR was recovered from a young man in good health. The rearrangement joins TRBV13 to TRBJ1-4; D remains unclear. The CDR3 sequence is CASSQGTTNEKLFF. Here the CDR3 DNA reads TGTGCCAGCAGCCAAGGCACAACTAATGAAAAACTGTTTTTT.